The present entry profiles one TCR beta chain with its context. Its antigen remains unidentified. The sample is drawn from a study of Ad26.COV2.S vaccination and SARS-CoV-2 variants. Treatment denoted: approximately 18 received Ad26.COV2.S at low or high dose, single or two shots; about 5 received placebo; per-sample allocation not given. Day 63 following the first vaccine or placebo injection was when the samples were taken. Study findings and constraints: Analyses of TCR breadth and depth may have underestimated total T cell responses. Participants given vaccine showed non-spike TCR breadth similar to that of placebo recipients. Placebo recipients showed lower spike-specific TCR breadth than vaccinees.

The J segment lost 2 bases and the V segment lost 7 bases, leaving 18 bases of the junction unmatched. CDR1 is MDHEN, CDR2 SYDVKM, per germline. This CDR3 region has 18 residues. Assay: immunoSEQ multiplex PCR; the TCRdb copy retains only in-frame clones and omits some. The table lists about 440,000 clones, approximately 90% of them singletons, with 9.5% to 15% in the top ten. The V and J genes are TRBV28 and TRBJ2-3; 7 bases line up with TRBD1. This TCR was sampled from a person between 18 and 65 years old who received the Ad26.COV2.S COVID-19 vaccine or a placebo. The material sequenced was peripheral blood, taken in a trial of Ad26.COV2.S vaccine versus placebo. In nucleotides, the CDR3 is TGTGCCAGCAACCCTACCGGGACAGTGACCCCGTACACAGATACGCAGTATTTT. Amino acids: CASNPTGTVTPYTDTQYF.